Sequencing of this T cell receptor beta chain was carried out in a study of blood T cell repertoires in COVID-19 (dated by TCRdb to 2020 to 2022). For the study in its entirety: Samples from collaborators originated in the United States, Italy and Spain and spanned both the acute and convalescent phases of COVID-19. Deeply sampled blood TCRbeta repertoires from subjects exposed to, actively infected with, or recovered from COVID-19 were included in the dataset. The material from the prospective study consisted of cDNA or gDNA derived from T cells, B-cell-depleted T cells, or PBMCs. Nearly every sample came with metadata listing a de-identified subject ID, COVID-19 status, age in years and sex. Where HLA class I and class II types were available, the types were taken from metadata supplied by the sample provider, not from assay-based typing. The samples were drawn from two sources: the first 160 participants of the ongoing ImmuneRACE study, and about 1,300 subjects contributed by 6 global collaborators. The repertoires were released in a freely available public database intended as a resource for research on the immune response to SARS-CoV-2. Results the study describes overall, beyond this receptor: The quantity of clinical and demographic metadata differed by source and by participant and was supplied without curation.

Of note for this clone: This clone's antigen is unknown. Per-base quality was not reported, and no clone a single base away is much larger than it.

TCRbeta CDR3 regions were amplified from genomic DNA using the immunoSEQ Assay, a bias-controlled multiplex PCR. The authors' pipeline ran thus. Within the assay, amplification of reference gene primers was used to estimate how many nucleated cells each sample contained. To quantify the absolute abundance of each unique TCRbeta CDR3 rearrangement, sequence reads were collapsed and filtered. For each sample, productive Simpson clonality was calculated as the square root of Simpson's diversity index across productive rearrangements. Entries here come from immuneACCESS through TCRdb and include only in-frame sequences with V and J called. Some clones fail to appear in such tables; in the studies checked, an unresolved V gene covers under half of the shortfall, and the cause of the remainder is unknown. V and J calls and clone size come straight from that table; D and trimming were deduced from the DNA. For this sample the table gives 93,000 or so clones, of which 84% were detected only once. Around 12% of the sample is taken by the ten largest.

Collaborating institutions collected whole blood in K2EDTA tubes following their own protocols. For TCRbeta analysis, collaborators shipped samples in one of three forms: frozen whole blood, isolated PBMCs, or DNA extracted from either of those sample types. The V and J ends are trimmed by 2 bases and 3 bases, leaving 11 bases between them. The CDR3 holds 15 amino acids from the cysteine to the phenylalanine. The kept DNA is CDR3 alone, 45 bases in frame from the first base. In the germline V gene, CDR1 corresponds to MRHNA and CDR2 to SNTAGT. Rearrangement joined TRBV6-4 to TRBJ2-1; the D gene is perhaps TRBD2, on 6 matching bases. The receptor was derived from a human donor in a cohort sampled during active COVID-19. The sample was peripheral blood. The DNA reads as follows: TGTGCCAGCAGTGACGGAGACGGGAGCTACAATGAGCAGTTCTTC. This gives the protein CASSDGDGSYNEQFF.